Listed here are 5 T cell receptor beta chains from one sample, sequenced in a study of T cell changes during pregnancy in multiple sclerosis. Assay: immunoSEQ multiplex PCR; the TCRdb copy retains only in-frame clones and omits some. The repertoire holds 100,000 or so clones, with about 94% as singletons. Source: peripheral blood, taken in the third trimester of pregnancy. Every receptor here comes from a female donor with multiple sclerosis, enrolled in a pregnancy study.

The CDR3 DNA reads TGTGCCAGCATTGGGCCTTTAAGTTTGGAGCAGTACTTC. Translated: CASIGPLSLEQYF. V usage is TRBV28 and J usage is TRBJ2-7, with unresolved D. Germline CDR1 and CDR2: MDHEN and SYDVKM. V lost 7 bases to trimming and J lost 7 bases, with 17 bases between them. There are 13 residues in the CDR3.

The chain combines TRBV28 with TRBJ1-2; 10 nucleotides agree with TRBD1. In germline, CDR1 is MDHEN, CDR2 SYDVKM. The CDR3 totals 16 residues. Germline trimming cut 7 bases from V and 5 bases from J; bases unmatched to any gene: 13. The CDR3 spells CASMSEDGQGDYGYTF. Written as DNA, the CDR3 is TGTGCCAGCATGTCCGAGGATGGACAGGGGGATTATGGCTACACCTTC.

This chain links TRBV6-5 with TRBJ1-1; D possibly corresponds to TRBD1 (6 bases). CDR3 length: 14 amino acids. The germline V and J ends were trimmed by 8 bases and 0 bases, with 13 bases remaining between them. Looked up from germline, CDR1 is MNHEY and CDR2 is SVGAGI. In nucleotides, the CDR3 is TGTGCCAGCGTTCCCAGGGGCCTGAACACTGAAGCTTTCTTT. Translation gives CASVPRGLNTEAFF.

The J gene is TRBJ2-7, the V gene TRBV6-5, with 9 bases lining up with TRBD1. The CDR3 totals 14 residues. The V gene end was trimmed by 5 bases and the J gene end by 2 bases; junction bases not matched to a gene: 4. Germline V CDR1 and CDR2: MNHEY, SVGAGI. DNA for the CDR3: TGTGCCAGCAGTACGGGGACAGGGACCTACGAGCAGTACTTC. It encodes CASSTGTGTYEQYF.

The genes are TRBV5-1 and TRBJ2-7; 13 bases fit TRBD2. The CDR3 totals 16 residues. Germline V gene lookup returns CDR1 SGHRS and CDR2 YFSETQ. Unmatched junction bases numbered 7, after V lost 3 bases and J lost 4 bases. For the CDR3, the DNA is TGCGCCAGCAGCTCCGGACTAGCGGGAGCGGGGTACGAGCAGTACTTC. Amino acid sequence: CASSSGLAGAGYEQYF.